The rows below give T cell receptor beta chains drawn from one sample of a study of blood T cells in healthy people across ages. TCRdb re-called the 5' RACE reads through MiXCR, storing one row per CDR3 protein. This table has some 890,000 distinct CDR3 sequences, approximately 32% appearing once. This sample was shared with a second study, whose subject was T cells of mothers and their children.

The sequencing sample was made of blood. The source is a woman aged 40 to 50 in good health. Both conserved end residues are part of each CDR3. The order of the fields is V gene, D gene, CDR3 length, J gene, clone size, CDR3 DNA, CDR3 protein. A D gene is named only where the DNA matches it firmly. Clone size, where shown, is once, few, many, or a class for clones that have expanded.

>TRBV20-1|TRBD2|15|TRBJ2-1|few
TGCAGTGCTAGAGATGCCCAGCGGGGAGGAAATGAGCAGTTCTTC
CSARDAQRGGNEQFF
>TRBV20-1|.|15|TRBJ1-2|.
TGCAGTGCTAGACCGCTAGTACAGGGTACCTATGGCTACACCTTC
CSARPLVQGTYGYTF
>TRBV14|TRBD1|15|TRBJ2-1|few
TGTGCCAGCAGGGACTCGTGGGACAGGGGTGATGAGCAGTTCTTC
CASRDSWDRGDEQFF
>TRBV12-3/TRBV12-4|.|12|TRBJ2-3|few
TGTGCCAGCAGTTTAGCGGGGTATACGCAGTATTTT
CASSLAGYTQYF
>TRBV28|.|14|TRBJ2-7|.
TGTGCCAGCAGTGGCATGGGTGGGGTTTACGAGCAGTACTTC
CASSGMGGVYEQYF
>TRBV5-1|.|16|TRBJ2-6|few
TGCGCCAGCAGGGAGGGACTCGGGGACGGGGCCAACGTCCTGACTTTC
CASREGLGDGANVLTF
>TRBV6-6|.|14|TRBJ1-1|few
TGTGCCAGCAGTTACGAGGGCATATGGACTGAAGCTTTCTTT
CASSYEGIWTEAFF
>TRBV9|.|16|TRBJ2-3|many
TGTGCCAGCAGCTCCGGAGCGGGCTTTAGCACAGATACGCAGTATTTT
CASSSGAGFSTDTQYF
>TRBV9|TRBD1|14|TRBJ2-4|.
TGTGCCAGCAGCGGGACAGGGGGCAAAAACATTCAGTACTTC
CASSGTGGKNIQYF
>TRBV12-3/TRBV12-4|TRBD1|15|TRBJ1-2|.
TGTGCCAGCAGTCCACGGCCGGGACAGAACTTTGGCTACACCTTC
CASSPRPGQNFGYTF
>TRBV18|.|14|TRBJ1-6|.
TGTGCCAGCTCACCAGTGCAGAATAATTCACCCCTCCACTTT
CASSPVQNNSPLHF
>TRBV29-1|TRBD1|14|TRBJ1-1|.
TGCAGCGTTGGATTGGGGACAGGGGGCACTGAAGCTTTCTTT
CSVGLGTGGTEAFF
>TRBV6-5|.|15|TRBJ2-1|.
TGTGCCAGCAGTTCCACAGGGGACTTTAATAATGAGCAGTTCTTC
CASSSTGDFNNEQFF
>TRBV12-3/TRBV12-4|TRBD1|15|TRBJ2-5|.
TGTGCCAGCAGTACGGACAGGGCCCTCCAAGAGACCCAGTACTTC
CASSTDRALQETQYF
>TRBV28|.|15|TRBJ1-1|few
TGTGCCAGCAGACCCCTGGACAGAGATGACACTGAAGCTTTCTTT
CASRPLDRDDTEAFF
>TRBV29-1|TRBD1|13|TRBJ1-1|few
TGCAGCGCCGGGACAGGGTGGAGGACTGAAGCTTTCTTT
CSAGTGWRTEAFF
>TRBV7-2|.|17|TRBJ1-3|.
TGTGCCAGCAGCTTAGTTTCAGGACCTCGCGGGGGAAACACCATATATTTT
CASSLVSGPRGGNTIYF
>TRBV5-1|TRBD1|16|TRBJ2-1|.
TGCGCCAGCAGCTTGGACCCTACGACAGGGGTGGCTGAGCAGTTCTTC
CASSLDPTTGVAEQFF
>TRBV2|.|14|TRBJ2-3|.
TGTGCCGGCAGGGCTAGCTTAGTTGCAGATACGCAGTATTTT
CAGRASLVADTQYF
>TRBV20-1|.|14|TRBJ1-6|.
TGCAGTGCTAGAGAGGGGCCAGACCTATCACCCCTCCACTTT
CSAREGPDLSPLHF
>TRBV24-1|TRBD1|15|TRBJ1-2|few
TGTGCCACCAGTGGCCTGGCTCAGGGGGCCTATGGCTACACCTTC
CATSGLAQGAYGYTF
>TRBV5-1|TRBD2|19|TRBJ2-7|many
TGCGCCAGCAGCTTGGCGGGATTGACTAGCGGGGGGACCCTCTACGAGCAGTACTTC
CASSLAGLTSGGTLYEQYF
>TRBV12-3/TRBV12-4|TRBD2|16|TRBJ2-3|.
TGTGCCAGCAGTTTACGGACTAGCGGGCTTCGAGATACGCAGTATTTT
CASSLRTSGLRDTQYF
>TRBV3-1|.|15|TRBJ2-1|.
TGTGCCAGCAGCCAAGGTGGGACTTTTCAAGAGACCCAGTTCTTC
CASSQGGTFQETQFF
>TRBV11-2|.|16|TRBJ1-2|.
TGTGCCAGCAGCCCCCTAGGTCGGGGACCCACCTATGGCTACACCTTC
CASSPLGRGPTYGYTF
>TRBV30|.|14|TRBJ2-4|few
TGTGCCTGGAGTCCGGGACTAGCCAAAAACATTCAGTACTTC
CAWSPGLAKNIQYF
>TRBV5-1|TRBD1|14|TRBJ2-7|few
TGCGCCAGCAGCCCACAGGGGGCGGACTACGAGCAGTACTTC
CASSPQGADYEQYF
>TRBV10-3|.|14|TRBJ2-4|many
TGTGCCATCAGTGACGGTGCGGCCAAAAACATTCAGTACTTC
CAISDGAAKNIQYF
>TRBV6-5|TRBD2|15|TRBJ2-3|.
TGTGCCAGCAGTTACTCTGGACTAGCGAGGGATACGCAGTATTTT
CASSYSGLARDTQYF
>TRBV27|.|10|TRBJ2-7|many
TGTGCCAGCAGTTTTGGGGAGCAGTACTTC
CASSFGEQYF
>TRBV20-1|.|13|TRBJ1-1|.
TGCAGTGCTAGGTGGTCGGTGAACACTGAAGCTTTCTTT
CSARWSVNTEAFF
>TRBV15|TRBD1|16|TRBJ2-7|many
TGTGCCACCAGCAGAGTAGGGCAGGGGGCGAGGTACGAGCAGTACTTC
CATSRVGQGARYEQYF
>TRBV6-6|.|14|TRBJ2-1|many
TGTGCCAGCACTATTGCGATGTCCAGCGATGAGCAGTTCTTC
CASTIAMSSDEQFF
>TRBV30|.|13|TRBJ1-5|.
TGTGCCTGCGAGACAGGAGTCAGTCAGCCCCAGCATTTT
CACETGVSQPQHF
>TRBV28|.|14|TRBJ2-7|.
TGTGCCAGCAGCACCGTAAGGGCCGCCTACGAGCAGTACTTC
CASSTVRAAYEQYF
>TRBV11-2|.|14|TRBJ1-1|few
TGTGCCAGCAGCGAAGTGAAGGCGAACACTGAAGCTTTCTTT
CASSEVKANTEAFF
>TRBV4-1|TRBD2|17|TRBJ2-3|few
TGCGCCAGCAGCCAAGCCCGGGCTAGCGGTGACACAGATACGCAGTATTTT
CASSQARASGDTDTQYF
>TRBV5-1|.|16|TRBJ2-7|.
TGCGCCAGCAGCCCGAGAGGATCCACAGTAGGGGACGAGCAGTACTTC
CASSPRGSTVGDEQYF
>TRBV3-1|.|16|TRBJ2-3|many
TGTGCCAGCAGCCACGGTCGCGTAGGGGGCACAGATACGCAGTATTTT
CASSHGRVGGTDTQYF
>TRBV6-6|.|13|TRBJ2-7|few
TGTGCCAGCAGTTCAGTTGGTGATCTCGAGCAGTACTTC
CASSSVGDLEQYF
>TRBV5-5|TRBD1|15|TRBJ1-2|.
TGTGCCAGCAGCAGGGGGGGGACAGCTAACTATGGCTACACCTTC
CASSRGGTANYGYTF
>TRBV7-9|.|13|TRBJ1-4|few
TGTGCCAGCAGCCATGGGGAGGGTGAAAAACTGTTTTTT
CASSHGEGEKLFF
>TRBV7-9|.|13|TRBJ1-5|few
TGTGCCAGCAGCTCGACGGGGGCTCAGCCCCAGCATTTT
CASSSTGAQPQHF
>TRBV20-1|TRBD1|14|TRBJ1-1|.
TGCAGTGCTTTCCCGGGACAGGGGGGAACTGAAGCTTTCTTT
CSAFPGQGGTEAFF
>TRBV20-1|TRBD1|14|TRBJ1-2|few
TGCAGTGCTAGAGATGGAGACAGGGGGTCGGGCTACACCTTC
CSARDGDRGSGYTF